The 18 T cell receptor beta chains presented below share a single source sample, sequenced in a study of CD8+CD57+ T cells in acquired aplastic anemia. CDR3 and TCR beta VDJ profiling relied on genomic DNA as the template. In TCRdb, the reads were re-called with MiXCR into one record per CDR3 protein. The profile covers 400,000 to 500,000 distinct CDR3 sequences, with 65% to 80% appearing a single time and approximately 3.9% taken by the ten largest. Material: sorted CD4+, CD8+, or CD8+CD57+ T cells (not recorded which) from PBMCs. The origin of the receptors is a human donor in good health, serving as a control.

The chain has TRBV7-6 and TRBJ1-3; D is undetermined. Trimming stripped 2 bases from V and 4 bases from J, with 6 bases between. The CDR3 has 13 residues. The germline V gene has CDR1 SGHVS and CDR2 FNYEAQ. The DNA for the CDR3 is TGTGCCAGCAGCTTACAGGAGGGAAACACCATATATTTT. Translation: CASSLQEGNTIYF.

The V gene is TRBV7-9, the J gene TRBJ1-6; TRBD1 might be the D (5 bases). The V and J ends lost 4 bases and 11 bases respectively, with 18 bases between them. The germline gives CDR1 SEHNR, CDR2 FQNEAQ (reference sequence). This CDR3 contains 15 residues. CDR3 DNA sequence: TGTGCCAGCAGCTACGGAGGGGAGGCATACACACCCCTCCACTTT. The encoded protein is CASSYGGEAYTPLHF.

A word on this clonotype: Since the CDR3 does not end with the conserved phenylalanine or tryptophan, this likely comes from a read error. The limits of the CDR3 on the DNA are not certain, so only TCRdb's listed CDR3 is given. The chain is built from TRBV7-2 and TRBJ1-3. Germline V gene sequence: CDR1 SGHTA, CDR2 FQGNSA. The CDR3 extends over 13 residues, inclusive of both ends. The CDR3 reads CASSFRTSSYEQY.

The table lists this clonotype with many counts. The rearrangement uses TRBV2 and TRBJ1-2; TRBD1 might be the D (6 bases). The CDR3 sequence is 12 residues long. Germline CDR1 SNHLY, CDR2 FYNNEI. Trimming cost V 6 bases and J 5 bases, with 10 bases left between them. Written as DNA, the CDR3 is TGTGCCAGCAGCGGGCAGGGGTATGGCTACACCTTC. Encoded protein: CASSGQGYGYTF.

The chain uses TRBV7-2 and TRBJ1-1; unclear D gene. The V and J ends lost 7 bases and 6 bases respectively, with 24 bases between them. Germline CDR1 and CDR2: SGHTA and FQGNSA. The CDR3 consists of 16 residues. CDR3 sequence (DNA): TGTGCCAGCACCAAAACAAACCAGGAACGAGAAGCTGAAGCTTTCTTT. Protein sequence: CASTKTNQEREAEAFF.

A word on this clonotype: A read error may account for a junction end that differs from germline. J is TRBJ1-2 and V is TRBV15; 7 bases match TRBD1. Germline values: CDR1 LNHNV, CDR2 YYDKDF (reference sequence). The CDR3 has 13 amino acids. The CDR3 region has the DNA TGTGCCAGCAGCAGACAGGGTCGCACGGGCTACACCTTC. This translates into CASSRQGRTGYTF.

Only a few counts were recorded for this clonotype. The gene calls are TRBV15 and TRBJ1-4; D is perhaps TRBD1 (5 bases). This CDR3 comprises 15 residues. Germline V gene lookup returns CDR1 LNHNV and CDR2 YYDKDF (reference sequence). With 2 bases removed from V and 0 bases from J, the gap between germline ends came to 7 bases. The chain's CDR3 is CATSRTTATNEKLFF. The CDR3 DNA sequence: TGTGCCACCAGCAGAACGACAGCAACTAATGAAAAACTGTTTTTT.

The DNA of the CDR3 is TGCAGTGCTAGTCAGGAATCTCACGAGCAGTACTTC. Protein sequence: CSASQESHEQYF. The V gene is TRBV20-1, the J gene TRBJ2-7, with no clear D. Germline CDR1 DFQATT, CDR2 SNEGSKA (reference sequence). The CDR3 has 12 residues. The V end lost 3 bases, the J end lost 5 bases, and 11 bases lay between the germline ends.

With respect to this clonotype: At one boundary the junction diverges from the germline segment, which might be a read error. The chain uses TRBV20-1 and TRBJ1-2; no definite D call. From germline, CDR1 is DFQATT and CDR2 SNEGSKA (reference sequence). The CDR3 contains 11 residues. The CDR3 spells CSVSTENLEAF. CDR3 bases: TGCAGCGTTAGCACCGAGAATTTGGAAGCCTTC.

This clonotype came up many times. This chain uses TRBV10-3 with TRBJ2-2; the D gene is possibly TRBD2 (5 bases). Between the trimmed V and J ends, which lost 2 bases and 1 base, there was a span of 11 bases. Germline V gene sequence: CDR1 ENHRY, CDR2 SYGVKD. This CDR3 has 16 amino acids. DNA for the CDR3: TGTGCCATCAGTGAGGGAGTAGAGGGGAACACCGGGGAGCTGTTTTTT. Translated: CAISEGVEGNTGELFF.

This clonotype was counted at least ten times. The chain carries TRBV11-2 and TRBJ1-2; 7 positions match TRBD1. Germline V gene data show CDR1 as SGHAT and CDR2 as FQNNGV. The ends lost 0 bases at V and 8 bases at J; junction bases unmatched: 9. The CDR3 runs 15 residues. The CDR3 region has the DNA TGTGCCAGCAGCTTAGATCAGGGGACAGCAGGCGGCTACACCTTC. Protein product: CASSLDQGTAGGYTF. The variable domain in full, completed from reference TRBV11-2 and TRBJ1-2, reads EAGVAQSPRYKIIEKRQSVAFWCNPISGHATLYWYQQILGQGPKLLIQFQNNGVVDDSQLPKDRFSAERLKGVDSTLKIQPAKLEDSAVYLCASSLDQGTAGGYTFGSGTRLTVV.

Comments on this clonotype: A junction end diverges from the germline sequence, so it may reflect a read error. The J gene is TRBJ2-3, the V gene TRBV7-8, with a tentative D call TRBD1 (6 bases). Germline-derived CDR1 and CDR2 are SGHVS and FQNEAQ. This CDR3 spans 14 amino acids. The CDR3 DNA is TGTGCCAGCAGCCAAGGGGGAAGCGCCAACGCCCTGACTTTT. This gives the protein CASSQGGSANALTF. Looking up the rest from reference TRBV7-8 and TRBJ2-3 gives the full variable domain: GAGVSQSPRYKVAKRGQDVALRCDPISGHVSLFWYQQALGQGPEFLTYFQNEAQLDKSGLPSDRFFAERPEGSVSTLKIQRTQQEDSAVYLCASSQGGSANALTFGPGTRLTVL.

As for this clonotype: The junction departs from germline at one end; a sequencing error may be responsible. V is TRBV13 and J is TRBJ1-5; D unresolved. From germline, CDR1 is PRHDT and CDR2 FYEKMQ (reference sequence). This CDR3 contains 11 residues. The CDR3 nucleotides read TGTGCCGGCAGCTTGGAACAGCCCCAGCATTTT. This sequence encodes CAGSLEQPQHF.

The genes are TRBV20-1 and TRBJ2-7; 8 nucleotides agree with TRBD1. Germline V gives CDR1 DFQATT, CDR2 SNEGSKA (reference sequence). The V gene end was trimmed by 1 base and the J gene end by 7 bases; junction bases not matched to a gene: 6. The CDR3 runs to 13 residues. The CDR3 DNA follows: TGCAGTGCTAGAGGACAGGGGAGTAGGGAGCAGTACTTC. This translates into CSARGQGSREQYF.

This clonotype was seen many times. J is TRBJ1-2 and V is TRBV5-1; possible D gene TRBD1, 6 bases. The CDR3 contains 14 residues. CDR1 SGHRS and CDR2 YFSETQ come from the germline V gene. V lost 1 base and J 2 bases, leaving 9 bases between the germline ends. This CDR3 is CASSLSQGNYGYTF. The CDR3 coding sequence is TGCGCCAGCAGCTTGTCCCAGGGGAACTATGGCTACACCTTC.

This clonotype was observed a few times. The V and J genes are TRBV6-1 and TRBJ2-3, with TRBD1 matching 7 bases. The V gene's germline CDR1 is MNHNS and CDR2 SASEGT. J lost 6 bases, V lost 4 bases, and 10 bases had no gene match. The CDR3 is 15 residues long. The CDR3 sequence: CASSGQGVRPDTQYF. CDR3 in DNA: TGTGCCAGCAGTGGCCAGGGGGTGCGGCCGGATACGCAGTATTTT.

The V gene is TRBV7-3, the J gene TRBJ2-7; TRBD2 agrees at 7 bases. The CDR3 totals 17 residues. Germline trimming cut 2 bases from V and 2 bases from J; bases unmatched to any gene: 12. Germline CDR1 is SGHTA and CDR2 is FQGTGA. CDR3 nucleotide sequence: TGTGCCAGCAGCTTAGGTCCGGGGGACTACTTTGCCTACGAGCAGTACTTC. It is translated as CASSLGPGDYFAYEQYF.

This chain uses TRBV15 with TRBJ2-3, with D possibly being TRBD2 (6 bases). The germline CDR1 and CDR2 sequences are LNHNV and YYDKDF (reference sequence). V was trimmed by 8 bases and J by 2 bases, leaving 14 bases between them. The CDR3 covers 14 residues. CDR3 loop: CATGWEADTDTQYF. In DNA form, the CDR3 reads TGTGCCACCGGGTGGGAGGCGGACACAGATACGCAGTATTTT.